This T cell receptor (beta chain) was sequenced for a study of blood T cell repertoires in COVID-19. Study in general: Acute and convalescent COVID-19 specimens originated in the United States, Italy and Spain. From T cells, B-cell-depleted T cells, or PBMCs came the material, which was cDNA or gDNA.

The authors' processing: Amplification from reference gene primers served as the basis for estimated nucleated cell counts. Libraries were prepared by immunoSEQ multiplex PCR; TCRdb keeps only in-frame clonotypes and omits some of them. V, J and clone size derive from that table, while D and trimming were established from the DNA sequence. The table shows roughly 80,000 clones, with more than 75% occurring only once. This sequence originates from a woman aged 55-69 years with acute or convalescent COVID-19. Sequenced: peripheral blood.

CDR3 in amino acids: CASLGTGDGYTF. DNA of the CDR3: TGTGCCAGCCTCGGGACAGGGGACGGCTACACCTTC. This rearrangement joins TRBV7-9 to TRBJ1-2; 10 bases agree with TRBD1. Germline CDR1 reads SEHNR; CDR2 reads FQNEAQ (reference sequence). The CDR3 is 12 amino acids. The junction had 5 bases not matched to a gene; V was cut back by 8 bases and J by 8 bases.